The 8 T cell receptor beta chains listed next were all sequenced from one sample in a study of cytomegalovirus exposure and HLA in healthy donors (dated by TCRdb to about 2017). The method was the immunoSEQ multiplex PCR assay. The multiplex PCR relied on a mix of 60 forward primers for TCR Vbeta segments and 13 reverse primers for TCR Jbeta segments. Held by TCRdb, this immuneACCESS table contains in-frame sequences only and omits some clones. Under half of the omission traces to an unresolved V gene where checked; the cause of the rest is unknown. The sample data list around 63,000 clones, and approximately 79% of these were observed just once. The ten top clones hold roughly 3% of the sample. Source material: PBMCs. The receptors originated from a woman in her thirties in good health and CMV-seronegative.

The V call is TRBV6-5, the J call TRBJ1-3, with 8 bases that match TRBD1. The CDR3 is 15 amino acids. Germline CDR1 MNHEY, CDR2 SVGAGI. The ends lost 5 bases at V and 0 bases at J; junction bases unmatched: 3. The CDR3 loop is CASSLDRGSGNTIYF. In DNA, the CDR3 is TGTGCCAGCAGTCTCGACAGGGGCTCTGGAAACACCATATATTTT.

The chain combines TRBV11-2 with TRBJ2-1; 11 bases fit TRBD2. This CDR3 region has 15 residues. The V gene end was trimmed by 4 bases and the J gene end by 7 bases; junction bases not matched to a gene: 6. The V gene's germline CDR1 is SGHAT and CDR2 FQNNGV. CDR3 in DNA: TGTGCCAGCAGCTCACTAGCGGGAGCACGGAATGAGCAGTTCTTC. It encodes CASSSLAGARNEQFF.

Comment on this clone: Other DNA variants within this sample encode the same CDR3. The V and J genes are TRBV5-1 and TRBJ1-5, with D hard to call. The CDR3 loop spans 15 amino acids. The V end was cut by 0 bases, the J end by 3 bases, with 10 bases between. Per the germline V gene, CDR1 is SGHRS and CDR2 is YFSETQ. The CDR3 spells CASSLEGGVNQPQHF. The CDR3 nucleotides are TGCGCCAGCAGCTTGGAAGGAGGCGTCAATCAGCCCCAGCATTTT.

V is TRBV18 and J is TRBJ2-2; 7 bases are a match to TRBD1. Germline V lookup: CDR1 KGHSH, CDR2 LQKENI. The CDR3 spans 16 residues. The V and J ends lost 3 bases and 0 bases, in that order; junction bases with no gene match: 4. In DNA form, the CDR3 reads TGTGCCAGCTCACCGCAGACAGGGACGAACACCGGGGAGCTGTTTTTT. Residues: CASSPQTGTNTGELFF. The full variable domain, rest sourced from reference TRBV18 and TRBJ2-2, is NAGVMQNPRHLVRRRGQEARLRCSPMKGHSHVYWYRQLPEEGLKFMVYLQKENIIDESGMPKERFSAEFPKEGPSILRIQQVVRGDSAAYFCASSPQTGTNTGELFFGEGSRLTVL.

This chain joins TRBV19 and TRBJ1-5; 8 bases are shared with TRBD1. Germline lookup yields CDR1 LNHDA and CDR2 SQIVND (reference sequence). V gave up 5 bases and J gave up 2 bases; unmatched junction bases: 2. The CDR3 contains 14 residues. The CDR3 sequence: CASSGQGGNQPQHF. As DNA, the CDR3 is TGTGCCAGTAGTGGACAGGGAGGCAATCAGCCCCAGCATTTT.

This chain joins TRBV27 and TRBJ1-2; a weak D match, TRBD1 (6 bases). Germline lookup yields CDR1 MNHEY and CDR2 SMNVEV (reference sequence). The V and J ends lost 5 bases and 12 bases respectively, with 19 bases between them. The CDR3 contains 13 residues. In DNA, the CDR3 is TGTGCCAGCAGTGAATTACGGGACACACATCACACCTTC. It codes for CASSELRDTHHTF.

Turning to this clone: The sample carries other DNA sequences with the same CDR3. The rearrangement uses TRBV7-2 and TRBJ1-1, with D perhaps TRBD1 (6 bases). Trimming stripped 2 bases from V and 6 bases from J, with 19 bases between. This CDR3 spans 16 amino acids. CDR1 and CDR2 (germline): SGHTA, FQGNSA. The CDR3 coding sequence is TGTGCCAGCAGCTTAAATGGAGCGCAGGGGTGGGCTGAAGCTTTCTTT. This encodes CASSLNGAQGWAEAFF.

Turning to this clone: This specimen includes other DNA sequences encoding the same CDR3. This chain connects TRBV5-4 to TRBJ2-1; 16 bases line up with TRBD2. V was clipped by 3 bases and J by 10 bases; unmatched bases: 7. Per the germline V gene, CDR1 is SGHNT and CDR2 is YYREEE (reference sequence). This CDR3 comprises 16 residues. CDR3 bases: TGTGCCAGCAGCTCCGGGACTAGCGGGGGGGCAGCCGAGCAGTTCTTC. Translation: CASSSGTSGGAAEQFF.